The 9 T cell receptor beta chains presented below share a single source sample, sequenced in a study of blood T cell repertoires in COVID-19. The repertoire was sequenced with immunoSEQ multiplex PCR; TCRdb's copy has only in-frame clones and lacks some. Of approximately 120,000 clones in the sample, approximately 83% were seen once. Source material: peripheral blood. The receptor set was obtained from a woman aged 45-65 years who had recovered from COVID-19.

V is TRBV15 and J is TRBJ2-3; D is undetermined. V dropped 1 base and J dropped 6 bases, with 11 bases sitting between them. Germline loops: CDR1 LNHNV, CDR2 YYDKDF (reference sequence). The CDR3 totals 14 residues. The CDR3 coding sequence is TGTGCCACCAGCAGAGCCCTCGGAGCGGATACGCAGTATTTT. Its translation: CATSRALGADTQYF.

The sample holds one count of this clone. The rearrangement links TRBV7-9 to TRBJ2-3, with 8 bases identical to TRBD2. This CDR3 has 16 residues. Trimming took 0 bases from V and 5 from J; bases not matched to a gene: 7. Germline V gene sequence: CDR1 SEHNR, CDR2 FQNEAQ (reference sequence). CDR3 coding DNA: TGTGCCAGCAGCTTAGCTTGGCGGGGGGCCGGAGATACGCAGTATTTT. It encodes CASSLAWRGAGDTQYF. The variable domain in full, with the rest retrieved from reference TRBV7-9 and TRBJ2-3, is DTGVSQNPRHKITKRGQNVTFRCDPISEHNRLYWYRQTLGQGPEFLTYFQNEAQLEKSRLLSDRFSAERPKGSFSTLEIQRTEQGDSAMYLCASSLAWRGAGDTQYFGPGTRLTVL.

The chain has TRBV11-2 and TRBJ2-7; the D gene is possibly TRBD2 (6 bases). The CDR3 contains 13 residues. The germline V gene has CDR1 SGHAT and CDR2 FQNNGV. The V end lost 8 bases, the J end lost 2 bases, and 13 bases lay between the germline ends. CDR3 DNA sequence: TGTGCCAGCTCGCGGGGCGAAACCTACGAGCAGTACTTC. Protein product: CASSRGETYEQYF. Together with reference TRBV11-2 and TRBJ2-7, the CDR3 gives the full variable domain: EAGVAQSPRYKIIEKRQSVAFWCNPISGHATLYWYQQILGQGPKLLIQFQNNGVVDDSQLPKDRFSAERLKGVDSTLKIQPAKLEDSAVYLCASSRGETYEQYFGPGTRLTVT.

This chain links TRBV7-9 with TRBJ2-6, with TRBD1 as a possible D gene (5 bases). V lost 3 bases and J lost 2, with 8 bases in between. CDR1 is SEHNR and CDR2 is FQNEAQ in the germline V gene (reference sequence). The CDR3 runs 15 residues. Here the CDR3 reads CASSLGRAGANVLTF. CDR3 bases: TGTGCCAGCAGCTTGGGCAGGGCTGGGGCCAACGTCCTGACTTTC. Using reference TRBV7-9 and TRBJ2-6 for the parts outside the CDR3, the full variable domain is DTGVSQNPRHKITKRGQNVTFRCDPISEHNRLYWYRQTLGQGPEFLTYFQNEAQLEKSRLLSDRFSAERPKGSFSTLEIQRTEQGDSAMYLCASSLGRAGANVLTFGAGSRLTVL.

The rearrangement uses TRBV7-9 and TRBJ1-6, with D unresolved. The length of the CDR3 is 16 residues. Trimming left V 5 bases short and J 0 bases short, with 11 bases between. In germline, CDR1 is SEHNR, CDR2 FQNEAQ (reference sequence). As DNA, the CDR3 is TGTGCCAGCAGCCAAGCTAGGAGCTCCTATAATTCACCCCTCCACTTT. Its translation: CASSQARSSYNSPLHF.

DNA of the CDR3: TGTGCCAGCAGGACGACAGGGTACCACACCATATATTTT. This encodes CASRTTGYHTIYF. The V call is TRBV6-5, the J call TRBJ1-3; 7 bases agree with TRBD1. J lost 8 bases, V lost 6 bases, and 7 bases had no gene match. This CDR3 comprises 13 residues. Germline lookup yields CDR1 MNHEY and CDR2 SVGAGI.

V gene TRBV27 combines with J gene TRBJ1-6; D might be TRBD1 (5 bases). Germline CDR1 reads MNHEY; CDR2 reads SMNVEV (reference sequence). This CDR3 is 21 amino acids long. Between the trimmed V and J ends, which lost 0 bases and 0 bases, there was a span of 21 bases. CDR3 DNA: TGTGCCAGCAGTTTATCCCGGGGGGGACCCACCTTTCTCTCCTATAATTCACCCCTCCACTTT. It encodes CASSLSRGGPTFLSYNSPLHF.

CDR3 sequence (DNA): TGTGCCAGCAGTTCTCCAGGGCGCGGCTACACCTTC. Translated: CASSSPGRGYTF. V is TRBV27 and J is TRBJ1-2; possible D gene TRBD1, 5 bases. Germline values: CDR1 MNHEY, CDR2 SMNVEV (reference sequence). This CDR3 is built from 12 residues. Trimming took 4 bases from V and 8 from J, leaving 11 bases between them.

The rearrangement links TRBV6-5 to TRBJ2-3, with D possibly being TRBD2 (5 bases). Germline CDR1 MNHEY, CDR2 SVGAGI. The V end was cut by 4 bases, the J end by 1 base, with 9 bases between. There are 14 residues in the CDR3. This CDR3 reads CASSSTRGTDTQYF. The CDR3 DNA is TGTGCCAGCAGTTCAACTAGAGGCACAGATACGCAGTATTTT.